Listed below are T cell receptor beta chains from one sample, sequenced in a study of identical twins. MiXCR, applied by TCRdb to the 5' RACE reads, yields one record per CDR3 protein. Of some 630,000 distinct CDR3 sequences listed, 7.1% were seen once; the top ten hold 1.5% to 2%. This same sample was also taken into another study, of yellow fever vaccine responses in identical twins.

The sequenced sample consisted of PBMCs. Receptor source: a young woman in good health. Each CDR3 is given with its conserved first and last residue. Each record gives: D gene, clone size, V gene, J gene, CDR3 DNA, CDR3 protein. A D gene is named only where the DNA matches it firmly. Size tells how often a clone was seen (once, few, many) or the class of an expanded clone, and some rows leave it out.

d_call: -
clone_size: -
v_call: TRBV6-5
j_call: TRBJ2-3
cdr3_nt: TGTGCCAGCCGGGGAAGCGCAGATACGCAGTATTTT
cdr3_aa: CASRGSADTQYF

d_call: TRBD2
clone_size: few
v_call: TRBV24-1
j_call: TRBJ2-3
cdr3_nt: TGTGCCACCAGTGATCTTCCTAGCGGTCATGGCACAGATACGCAGTATTTT
cdr3_aa: CATSDLPSGHGTDTQYF

d_call: -
clone_size: few
v_call: TRBV5-3
j_call: TRBJ2-3
cdr3_nt: TGTGCCACGAAACTAGGAGCCCTAGCGACTACAGATACGCAGTATTTT
cdr3_aa: CATKLGALATTDTQYF

d_call: -
clone_size: few
v_call: TRBV4-1
j_call: TRBJ1-5
cdr3_nt: TGCGCCAGCAGCCAATCTACAGGGTGGGGCAATCAGCCCCAGCATTTT
cdr3_aa: CASSQSTGWGNQPQHF

d_call: -
clone_size: -
v_call: TRBV9
j_call: TRBJ2-5
cdr3_nt: TGTGCCAGCAGCACCGAGTCCTACCAAGAGACCCAGTACTTC
cdr3_aa: CASSTESYQETQYF

d_call: -
clone_size: few
v_call: TRBV12-3/TRBV12-4
j_call: TRBJ1-2
cdr3_nt: TGTGCCAGCGGGCGCGGGTTGGGCAGAACCGGCTACACCTTC
cdr3_aa: CASGRGLGRTGYTF

d_call: TRBD2
clone_size: -
v_call: TRBV7-9
j_call: TRBJ2-5
cdr3_nt: TGTGCCAGCAGCTTAGCGGCGGGAGAGCTGGAGACCCAGTACTTC
cdr3_aa: CASSLAAGELETQYF

d_call: TRBD1
clone_size: -
v_call: TRBV20-1
j_call: TRBJ2-1
cdr3_nt: TGCAGTCCCGGGCCGGGTGGGTGGTCAGGGGGCCCGGATGAGCAGTTCTTC
cdr3_aa: CSPGPGGWSGGPDEQFF

d_call: TRBD2
clone_size: many
v_call: TRBV7-9
j_call: TRBJ2-3
cdr3_nt: TGTGCCAGCAGCTGGACTAGCGGGAGAACAGATACGCAGTATTTT
cdr3_aa: CASSWTSGRTDTQYF

d_call: TRBD2
clone_size: -
v_call: TRBV7-9
j_call: TRBJ2-1
cdr3_nt: TGTGCCAGCAGCGGATTTAGCGGGAGCTCCTACAATGAGCAGTTCTTC
cdr3_aa: CASSGFSGSSYNEQFF